This TCR beta chain was obtained from a study of T cell responses to AZD1222 COVID-19 vaccine. V lost 6 bases to trimming and J lost 2 bases, with 12 bases between them. The CDR3 sequence is 14 residues long. CDR1 is LNHDA, CDR2 SQIVND, per germline (reference sequence). TCRdb's copy holds only in-frame clones and misses some; the assay was immunoSEQ multiplex PCR. The sample lists roughly 100,000 clones; less than 95% were seen once. The sample in question was peripheral blood, obtained 28 days after the second AZD1222 dose. This receptor was obtained from an adult who received the AZD1222 COVID-19 vaccine. The chain couples TRBV19 to TRBJ2-3; TRBD2 is a possible D gene (5 bases). The CDR3 sequence is CASRTRELTDTQYF. CDR3 bases: TGTGCCAGTAGGACCCGGGAACTCACAGATACGCAGTATTTT.